The 21 T cell receptor beta chains below were found in one sample sequenced in a study of cytomegalovirus exposure and HLA in healthy donors. Repertoires were generated with immunoSEQ multiplex PCR, while TCRdb's copy carries only in-frame clones and drops some. The sample lists 170,000 or so clones; 84% were seen once. Sequencing input: PBMCs. The source is a woman between 18 and 29 years old in good health and CMV-seropositive.

The chain joins TRBV9 to TRBJ1-2, with 9 nucleotides matching TRBD1. Trimming cost V 3 bases and J 8 bases; bases outside gene matches: 8. The CDR3 sequence is 14 residues long. The germline V gene has CDR1 SGDLS and CDR2 YYNGEE. The CDR3 DNA follows: TGTGCCAGCAGCGCTACACAGGGGGCGTCGGGCTACACCTTC. This translates into CASSATQGASGYTF. Variable domain in full (rest from reference TRBV9 and TRBJ1-2): DSGVTQTPKHLITATGQRVTLRCSPRSGDLSVYWYQQSLDQGLQFLIQYYNGEERAKGNILERFSAQQFPDLHSELNLSSLELGDSALYFCASSATQGASGYTFGSGTRLTVV.

The chain carries TRBV2 and TRBJ2-1, with TRBD2 identical over 8 bases. Trimming cost V 6 bases and J 6 bases; bases outside gene matches: 7. The CDR3 is made up of 14 amino acids. The germline gives CDR1 SNHLY, CDR2 FYNNEI. The CDR3 region has the DNA TGTGCCAGCAGGGGGACTAGGGGTCGCAATGAGCAGTTCTTC. It is translated as CASRGTRGRNEQFF.

The genes are TRBV9 and TRBJ2-1, with D tentatively TRBD2 (5 bases). CDR1 and CDR2 from the germline V gene are SGDLS and YYNGEE. The ends were cut back, 0 bases at V and 7 bases at J, with 20 bases in the middle. The CDR3 sequence is 17 residues long. The CDR3 loop is CASSVDPPDGVLNEQFF. CDR3 DNA sequence: TGTGCCAGCAGCGTAGACCCCCCTGACGGGGTATTGAATGAGCAGTTCTTC.

The chain carries TRBV4-2 and TRBJ2-1; 7 nucleotides align to TRBD1. Per germline, CDR1 LGHNA and CDR2 YNFKEQ. J gave up 6 bases and V 0 bases, and 5 bases lay outside the gene matches. This CDR3 is 15 amino acids long. The CDR3 region is CASSQEAGGSNEQFF. In DNA, the CDR3 is TGTGCCAGCAGCCAAGAAGCAGGGGGTAGCAATGAGCAGTTCTTC.

This clone was seen once. The rearrangement joins TRBV9 to TRBJ2-3; tentative D call: TRBD2 (6 bases). Germline V gene sequence: CDR1 SGDLS, CDR2 YYNGEE. The CDR3 extends over 16 amino acids. V lost 0 bases and J 1 base, leaving 12 bases between the germline ends. CDR3 coding DNA: TGTGCCAGCAGCGTAGGGTCTAGCGTAGGCACAGATACGCAGTATTTT. It encodes CASSVGSSVGTDTQYF.

The chain links TRBV19 to TRBJ2-5, with TRBD2 matching 15 bases. Trimming removed 6 bases from V and 2 bases from J; junction bases left unmatched: 4. The germline V gene encodes CDR1 LNHDA and CDR2 SQIVND (reference sequence). The CDR3 loop spans 16 amino acids. The CDR3 here is CASRRGLAGGQETQYF. Here the CDR3 DNA reads TGTGCCAGTAGGAGGGGACTAGCGGGGGGACAAGAGACCCAGTACTTC.

The rearrangement links TRBV4-3 to TRBJ1-1; no reliable D call. Germline values: CDR1 LGHNA, CDR2 YSLEER. The V gene lost 0 bases and the J gene lost 1 base, with 9 bases spanning the gap. This CDR3 is 15 amino acids long. CDR3 sequence reads: CASSQDRVSNTEAFF. The DNA of the CDR3 is TGCGCCAGCAGCCAAGATCGTGTTTCGAACACTGAAGCTTTCTTT.

V gene TRBV9 combines with J gene TRBJ2-1; 7 bases fit TRBD2. J was trimmed by 4 bases and V by 1 base; bases with no gene match: 5. Germline V gene data show CDR1 as SGDLS and CDR2 as YYNGEE. This CDR3 is built from 15 residues. Here the CDR3 reads CASSVSLGGYNEQFF. The CDR3 DNA follows: TGTGCCAGCAGCGTATCCCTCGGGGGGTACAATGAGCAGTTCTTC.

Points on this clone: This specimen includes other DNA sequences encoding the same CDR3. Written as DNA, the CDR3 is TGTGCCAGCAGCTTAGAGGGGGCCGGGGCAGATACGCAGTATTTT. Translated, it gives CASSLEGAGADTQYF. The rearrangement uses TRBV11-2 and TRBJ2-3, with D possibly being TRBD1 (6 bases). V was cut by 0 bases and J by 4 bases, with 11 bases left in between. CDR1 SGHAT and CDR2 FQNNGV come from the germline V gene. There are 15 residues in the CDR3.

The CDR3 nucleotides are TGTGCCAGCAGCCAGGAGACGGGTGAGCAGTTCTTC. Its protein is CASSQETGEQFF. The chain recombines TRBV14 with TRBJ2-1; D remains ambiguous. This CDR3 is built from 12 residues. The germline CDR1 and CDR2 sequences are SGHDN and FVKESK. The V gene lost 3 bases and the J gene lost 9 bases, with 9 bases spanning the gap.

The gene calls are TRBV5-1 and TRBJ2-3; 7 nucleotides agree with TRBD1. CDR3 length: 14 residues. The trim removed 4 bases at V and 5 bases at J, leaving 7 bases unmatched. Per germline, CDR1 SGHRS and CDR2 YFSETQ. The CDR3 nucleotides are TGCGCCAGCAGCAAACGACAGGGCCAAGATACGCAGTATTTT. It encodes CASSKRQGQDTQYF.

The chain is built from TRBV9 and TRBJ2-7; TRBD1 agrees at 10 bases. This CDR3 has 15 amino acids. The V gene end was trimmed by 4 bases and the J gene end by 5 bases; junction bases not matched to a gene: 9. CDR1 SGDLS and CDR2 YYNGEE come from the germline V gene. The CDR3 DNA follows: TGTGCCAGCAGCCCCCGACAGGGGGCATTCAACGAGCAGTACTTC. Its translation is CASSPRQGAFNEQYF.

V and J are TRBV12-2 and TRBJ1-1. TRBV12-2 is assigned pseudogene status. This CDR3 is 14 amino acids long. CDR3 bases: TGTGCAAGTCGATCGATTCAGGGAGGCACTGAAGCTTTCTTT. Translated, it gives CASRSIQGGTEAFF.

V and J are TRBV6-1 and TRBJ1-2; D unclear. Per the germline V gene, CDR1 is MNHNS and CDR2 is SASEGT. This CDR3 has 14 residues. V was pared by 4 bases and J by 2 bases, with 11 bases between. The CDR3 spells CASSASAGNYGYTF. The DNA for the CDR3 is TGTGCCAGCAGTGCATCGGCGGGGAACTATGGCTACACCTTC.

This rearrangement joins TRBV5-1 to TRBJ2-4; 9 bases agree with TRBD1. Germline lookup yields CDR1 SGHRS and CDR2 YFSETQ. The CDR3 covers 16 residues. Unmatched junction bases numbered 6, after V lost 3 bases and J lost 2 bases. CDR3 coding DNA: TGCGCCAGCAGCTCGTTCGGGACAGGGCCCAAAAACATTCAGTACTTC. Amino acid sequence: CASSSFGTGPKNIQYF.

The chain is built from TRBV11-3 and TRBJ2-1; D is perhaps TRBD2 (5 bases). The germline gives CDR1 SGHNT, CDR2 YENEEA. V was cut by 1 base and J by 8 bases, with 9 bases left in between. This CDR3 has 13 residues. The CDR3 loop is CASSLVRGHEQFF. The CDR3 coding sequence is TGTGCCAGCAGCTTAGTGAGAGGGCATGAGCAGTTCTTC.

The rearrangement joins TRBV7-9 to TRBJ2-3; D is possibly TRBD1 (6 bases). CDR1 SEHNR and CDR2 FQNEAQ come from the germline V gene (reference sequence). The CDR3 length is 16 residues. The germline V and J ends were trimmed by 4 bases and 2 bases, with 16 bases remaining between them. The CDR3 region has the DNA TGTGCCAGCAGCTCCCCCCGGGACAAGGCCACAGATACGCAGTATTTT. It translates to CASSSPRDKATDTQYF.

This clone came up a few times. The chain recombines TRBV6-4 with TRBJ2-1; 10 bases are shared with TRBD2. Germline lookup yields CDR1 MRHNA and CDR2 SNTAGT. V was clipped by 0 bases and J by 5 bases; unmatched bases: 1. The CDR3 is 15 residues long. The CDR3 here is CASSDSAGGHNEQFF. The CDR3 region has the DNA TGTGCCAGCAGTGACTCAGCGGGGGGGCACAATGAGCAGTTCTTC.

The genes are TRBV6-6 and TRBJ1-2, with 8 bases fitting TRBD1. Trimming took 7 bases from V and 8 from J; bases not matched to a gene: 9. The CDR3 is made up of 13 amino acids. Germline V CDR1 and CDR2: MNHNY, SVGAGI (reference sequence). CDR3 loop: CASKTRGRGGYTF. The CDR3 region has the DNA TGTGCCAGCAAGACCAGGGGGCGCGGGGGCTACACCTTC.

About this clone itself: One end of the junction does not line up with germline, which may come from a read error. The CDR3 loop is CASSRVRAQYF. CDR3 DNA: TGTGCCAGCAGCAGAGTGAGAGCGCAATATTTT. The chain is built from TRBV7-9 and TRBJ2-3; D gene unclear. The CDR3 has 11 residues. The germline V gene encodes CDR1 SEHNR and CDR2 FQNEAQ (reference sequence).

To note about this clone: The same CDR3 can be traced to other DNA sequences in this sample. This sequence joins TRBV7-2 and TRBJ1-1, with D possibly matching TRBD1 (6 bases). This CDR3 has 14 amino acids. Trimming took off 5 bases at V and 5 bases at J, with 15 bases between the two ends. Germline loops: CDR1 SGHTA, CDR2 FQGNSA. The CDR3 is CASSLLQGGTEAFF. The CDR3 DNA reads as TGTGCCAGCAGCCTATTACAGGGTGGGACTGAAGCTTTCTTT. Together with reference TRBV7-2 and TRBJ1-1, the CDR3 gives the full variable domain: GAGVSQSPSNKVTEKGKDVELRCDPISGHTALYWYRQSLGQGLEFLIYFQGNSAPDKSGLPSDRFSAERTGGSVSTLTIQRTQQEDSAVYLCASSLLQGGTEAFFGQGTRLTVV.